The source of this T cell receptor (beta chain) is a study of blood T cell repertoires in COVID-19. About the study: T cells, B-cell-depleted T cells, or PBMCs provided the cDNA or gDNA that served as material.

Original processing methods: Reference gene primer amplification gave estimated nucleated cell counts. Only in-frame clones appear in the TCRdb table, and some are missing; sequencing was by immunoSEQ multiplex PCR. That table gives V, J and clone size, and the DNA gave D and trimming. Of about 200,000 clones in the sample, roughly four fifths were seen once. With 1 base removed from V and 14 bases from J, the gap between germline ends came to 12 bases. The CDR3 spans 12 residues. Recruits, aged about 18 to 95 years, lived in 20 to 30 US areas. In assigning cohorts, the study relied on participant-reported clinical history.

The J gene is TRBJ2-1, the V gene TRBV12-3 or TRBV12-4; D might be TRBD1 (6 bases). This sequence was found in a middle-aged man who had recovered from COVID-19. Input material: PBMCs or T cells enriched from blood (not recorded which). The CDR3 nucleotides read TGTGCCAGCAGTTTAGATGGCCAGGGGAAGTTCTTC. It translates to CASSLDGQGKFF.